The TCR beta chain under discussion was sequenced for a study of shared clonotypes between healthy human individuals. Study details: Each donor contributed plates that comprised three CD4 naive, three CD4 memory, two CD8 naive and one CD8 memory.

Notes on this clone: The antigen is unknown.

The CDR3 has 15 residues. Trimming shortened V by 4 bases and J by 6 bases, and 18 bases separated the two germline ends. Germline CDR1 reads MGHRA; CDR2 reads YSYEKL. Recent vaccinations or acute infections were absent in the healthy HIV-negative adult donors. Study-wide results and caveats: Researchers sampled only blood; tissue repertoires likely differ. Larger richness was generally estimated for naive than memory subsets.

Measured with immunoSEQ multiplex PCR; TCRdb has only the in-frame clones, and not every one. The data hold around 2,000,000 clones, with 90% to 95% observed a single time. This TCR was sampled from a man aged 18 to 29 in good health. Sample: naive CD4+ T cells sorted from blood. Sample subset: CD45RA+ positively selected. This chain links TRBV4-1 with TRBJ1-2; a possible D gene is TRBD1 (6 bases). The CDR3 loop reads CASSLFFGGRDGYTF. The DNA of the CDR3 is TGCGCCAGCAGCCTATTTTTCGGGGGGCGGGATGGCTACACCTTC.